This entry describes one T cell receptor beta chain. A multiplex PCR was run with 60 Vbeta primers and 13 Jbeta primers. Produced via immunoSEQ multiplex PCR; TCRdb's table is partial and in-frame only. Of about 110,000 clones listed, approximately 81% are singletons. Germline V gives CDR1 SGHRS, CDR2 YFSETQ. This CDR3 is 14 amino acids long. The ends were cut back, 2 bases at V and 4 bases at J, with 13 bases in the middle. This sample is part of a study of cytomegalovirus exposure and HLA in healthy donors. The sequenced material came from PBMCs. The chain has TRBV5-1 and TRBJ2-7; maybe TRBD1 (6 bases). The TCR originated in a woman in her thirties in good health and CMV-seronegative. CDR3 sequence reads: CASSLAGGSYEQYF. The CDR3, as DNA: TGCGCCAGCAGCTTAGCTGGGGGCTCATACGAGCAGTACTTC. Full variable domain (outside the CDR3, taken from reference TRBV5-1 and TRBJ2-7): KAGVTQTPRYLIKTRGQQVTLSCSPISGHRSVSWYQQTPGQGLQFLFEYFSETQRNKGNFPGRFSGRQFSNSRSEMNVSTLELGDSALYLCASSLAGGSYEQYFGPGTRLTVT.